Presented here are 17 T cell receptor beta chains from one specimen sequenced in a study of shared clonotypes between healthy human individuals. Produced via immunoSEQ multiplex PCR; TCRdb's table is partial and in-frame only. The sample lists hundreds of thousands of clones; over 65% were seen once. The sample taken for sequencing was memory CD4+ T cells sorted from blood. Subset indicated: CD45RA-negative fraction. These receptor sequences come from a woman in her thirties in good health.

The J gene is TRBJ2-7, the V gene TRBV19; the D call may be TRBD1 or TRBD2 (5 bases each). Germline loops: CDR1 LNHDA, CDR2 SQIVND (reference sequence). V lost 2 bases, J lost 2 bases, and 16 bases lay in between. CDR3 length: 16 amino acids. The CDR3: CASSIFGTDTAYEQYF. The CDR3 DNA sequence: TGTGCCAGTAGTATATTCGGGACCGATACCGCCTACGAGCAGTACTTC.

The chain combines TRBV28 with TRBJ2-2; TRBD2 aligns across 10 bases. Germline V CDR1 and CDR2: MDHEN, SYDVKM. The CDR3 contains 16 residues. V lost 5 bases and J lost 6; bases outside the gene matches: 9. CDR3 protein: CASSRAGGWFAGELFF. The CDR3 DNA sequence: TGTGCCAGCAGTCGAGCGGGAGGGTGGTTTGCCGGGGAGCTGTTTTTT.

The chain is built from TRBV19 and TRBJ2-2; D is ambiguous. The V and J ends lost 0 bases and 6 bases respectively, with 14 bases between them. CDR1 is LNHDA, CDR2 SQIVND, per germline (reference sequence). The CDR3 extends over 16 amino acids. The CDR3 bases are TGTGCCAGTAGTATAGATCTACCCCGGCCGGCCGGGGAGCTGTTTTTT. Translation: CASSIDLPRPAGELFF.

The chain recombines TRBV11-2 with TRBJ1-1; no clear D gene. The CDR3 contains 13 residues. CDR1 and CDR2 (germline): SGHAT, FQNNGV. The V and J ends lost 7 bases and 4 bases respectively, with 13 bases between them. This CDR3 is CASTMERGTEAFF. CDR3 nucleotide sequence: TGTGCCAGCACTATGGAACGGGGCACTGAAGCTTTCTTT.

The gene calls are TRBV7-8 and TRBJ1-2, with 7 bases fitting TRBD1. Trimming took 5 bases from V and 6 from J; bases not matched to a gene: 9. Germline assignment: CDR1 SGHVS and CDR2 FQNEAQ. The CDR3 has 14 residues. This CDR3 reads CASSRTGQKDGYTF. CDR3 nucleotide sequence: TGTGCCAGCAGCAGGACAGGACAGAAAGATGGCTACACCTTC.

This clone was observed a handful of times. This chain joins TRBV7-9 and TRBJ1-4; D gene uncertain. CDR1 SEHNR and CDR2 FQNEAQ come from the germline V gene (reference sequence). The germline V and J ends were trimmed by 6 bases and 0 bases, with 14 bases remaining between them. The CDR3 has 16 amino acids. The CDR3 coding sequence is TGTGCCAGCAGTCGTAGGACGGGTTCAACTAATGAAAAACTGTTTTTT. Residues: CASSRRTGSTNEKLFF.

This chain connects TRBV19 to TRBJ2-1, with D possibly TRBD2 on 6 matching bases. Trimming took off 3 bases at V and 2 bases at J, with 14 bases between the two ends. This CDR3 has 16 amino acids. Germline V gives CDR1 LNHDA, CDR2 SQIVND (reference sequence). CDR3 nucleotide sequence: TGTGCCAGTAGTATGGTTCTCGCGGGGCCCTACAATGAGCAGTTCTTC. This encodes CASSMVLAGPYNEQFF. Full variable domain (missing parts from reference TRBV19 and TRBJ2-1): DGGITQSPKYLFRKEGQNVTLSCEQNLNHDAMYWYRQDPGQGLRLIYYSQIVNDFQKGDIAEGYSVSREKKESFPLTVTSAQKNPTAFYLCASSMVLAGPYNEQFFGPGTRLTVL.

The CDR3 DNA sequence: TGTGCCAGCAGGACCCGGGACAGGGGGCACTACGAGCAGTACTTC. Protein sequence: CASRTRDRGHYEQYF. The rearrangement links TRBV28 to TRBJ2-7, with TRBD1 identical over 12 bases. CDR1 is MDHEN, CDR2 SYDVKM, per germline. V shed 6 bases, J shed 3 bases, and the junction held 6 bases outside the gene matches. The CDR3 is 15 residues long.

This clone was found a few times. The chain carries TRBV6-5 and TRBJ2-3; D ambiguous. Trimming removed 4 bases from V and 10 bases from J, with 18 bases in between. The CDR3 has 14 residues. Germline CDR1 is MNHEY and CDR2 is SVGAGI. The CDR3 sequence is CASSSELVGYAQYF. The CDR3 nucleotides read TGTGCCAGCAGTTCCGAACTCGTAGGGTACGCGCAGTATTTT.

The chain links TRBV30 to TRBJ2-1, with 10 bases identical to TRBD2. V was clipped by 8 bases and J by 6 bases; unmatched bases: 7. The CDR3 totals 13 residues. Germline V gene lookup returns CDR1 GTSNPN and CDR2 SVGIG (reference sequence). In nucleotides, the CDR3 is TGTGCCCGGCGGACTAGCGGCCTCAATGAGCAGTTCTTC. It translates to CARRTSGLNEQFF. Full variable domain (outside the CDR3, taken from reference TRBV30 and TRBJ2-1): SQTIHQWPATLVQPVGSPLSLECTVEGTSNPNLYWYRQAAGRGLQLLFYSVGIGQISSEVPQNLSASRPQDRQFILSSKKLLLSDSGFYLCARRTSGLNEQFFGPGTRLTVL.

About this clone: In the same sample, other DNA sequences code for this CDR3. V and J are TRBV6-5 and TRBJ2-2; 12 bases fit TRBD2. With V trimmed by 4 bases and J by 3 bases, 3 bases remained unmatched. CDR1 is MNHEY and CDR2 is SVGAGI in the germline V gene. The CDR3 is 16 amino acids. The CDR3 nucleotides are TGTGCCAGCAGTTCTCTAGCGGGAGGGGACACCGGGGAGCTGTTTTTT. Translation gives CASSSLAGGDTGELFF.

The genes are TRBV19 and TRBJ2-1, with D perhaps TRBD2 (6 bases). The CDR3 has 14 amino acids. Germline CDR1 reads LNHDA; CDR2 reads SQIVND (reference sequence). V dropped 6 bases and J dropped 2 bases, with 11 bases sitting between them. CDR3 in amino acids: CASSPGLPYNEQFF. CDR3 in DNA: TGTGCCAGTAGCCCGGGACTCCCCTACAATGAGCAGTTCTTC.

The V gene is TRBV5-1, the J gene TRBJ2-1, with D uncertain. Germline CDR1 SGHRS, CDR2 YFSETQ. This CDR3 is 15 amino acids long. V was shortened by 3 bases and J by 2 bases, with 12 bases between the two germline ends. The DNA for the CDR3 is TGCGCCAGCAGCTCGAGCTTTGGCCCCTACAATGAGCAGTTCTTC. This gives the protein CASSSSFGPYNEQFF.

The J gene is TRBJ2-7, the V gene TRBV9; D is undetermined. CDR3 length equals 13 residues. Germline CDR1 is SGDLS and CDR2 is YYNGEE. Trimming removed 2 bases from V and 6 bases from J, with 12 bases in between. The CDR3 coding sequence is TGTGCCAGCAGCGTGGGTCCCACGGGCGAGCAGTACTTC. This gives the protein CASSVGPTGEQYF.

To note about this clone: Distinct nucleotide sequences in the sample also encode this CDR3. The chain combines TRBV6-6 with TRBJ2-5; D unresolved. Germline CDR1 reads MNHNY; CDR2 reads SVGAGI (reference sequence). V was shortened by 2 bases and J by 2 bases, with 3 bases between the two germline ends. There are 12 residues in the CDR3. This chain's CDR3 is CASSYGQETQYF. As DNA, the CDR3 is TGTGCCAGCAGTTACGGTCAAGAGACCCAGTACTTC.

This chain links TRBV27 with TRBJ1-6; 8 bases agree with TRBD1. CDR3 length equals 15 residues. Germline CDR1 and CDR2: MNHEY and SMNVEV (reference sequence). The V gene end was trimmed by 3 bases and the J gene end by 10 bases; junction bases not matched to a gene: 8. The CDR3 loop is CASSFGTGLLSPLHF. The CDR3 region has the DNA TGTGCCAGCAGTTTCGGGACAGGCCTTTTATCACCCCTCCACTTT.

The chain recombines TRBV18 with TRBJ2-1; 9 bases are shared with TRBD2. The CDR3 length is 15 residues. The germline gives CDR1 KGHSH, CDR2 LQKENI. V shed 8 bases, J shed 7 bases, and the junction held 12 bases outside the gene matches. The CDR3 loop reads CASLLTSGRGNEQFF. The CDR3 DNA sequence: TGTGCCAGCCTCTTGACTAGCGGAAGGGGAAATGAGCAGTTCTTC.